Listed below are T cell receptor beta chains from one sample, sequenced in a study of blood T cell repertoires in COVID-19. Libraries were prepared by immunoSEQ multiplex PCR; TCRdb keeps only in-frame clonotypes and omits some of them. The repertoire consists of about 130,000 clones, with approximately 90% occurring once and the leading ten covering more than 0.9%. Sequenced input: peripheral blood. All receptors come from a woman of 80 years or more with acute or convalescent COVID-19. The CDR3 runs from the conserved cysteine through the conserved F or W. A clone size is listed for some rows: how often the clone was seen (once, few, many), or a class if it is expanded.

j_call v_call clone_size cdr3_aa
TRBJ2-2 TRBV5-4 - CASSLSSGGVGELFF
TRBJ2-5 TRBV7-2 - CASSLRDIRETQYF
TRBJ2-6 TRBV7-3 - CASSLQYGLAGGREAGANVLTF
TRBJ2-5 TRBV7-2 - CASSYGGARETQYF
TRBJ1-4 TRBV5-4 once CASSQVTGPGEKLFF
TRBJ2-4 TRBV3-1/TRBV3-2 once CASSQDLRTSKNIQYF
TRBJ2-1 TRBV25-1 - CASSDPMSVTGVNEQFF
TRBJ1-4 TRBV4-1 - CASSQVAATNEKLFF
TRBJ2-7 TRBV6-6 - CASRQTWDGRMQYF
TRBJ2-5 TRBV3-1/TRBV3-2 - CASSPPPSGGTQYF
TRBJ2-1 TRBV20-1 - CSAGGRNEQFF
TRBJ2-7 TRBV5-4 - CASSTGSTYEQYF
TRBJ2-7 TRBV10-3 - CATRRTELSEQYF
TRBJ2-5 TRBV10-3 - CAISDNRDSDQYF
TRBJ1-1 TRBV27 - CASRQGINTEAFF
TRBJ1-2 TRBV5-4 - CASSSFYGYTF
TRBJ1-2 TRBV9 - CASSVDVQGLYYGYTF
TRBJ2-2 TRBV18 - CASSPSQDRSGELFF
TRBJ2-1 TRBV9 - CASSVEHGSYNEQFF
TRBJ2-3 TRBV4-2 - CASSQTGVRTDTQYF
TRBJ2-5 TRBV7-2 few CASRRNQGRVGETQYF
TRBJ1-2 TRBV6-6 - CASSYSNTGIYGYTF
TRBJ2-3 TRBV5-1 - CASSGRGGNTDTQYF
TRBJ1-1 TRBV3-1/TRBV3-2 - CASSPGQGTEAFF
TRBJ2-7 TRBV12-5 - CASGLAGAHEQYF
TRBJ2-7 TRBV5-6 - CASSLTVAYEQYF
TRBJ1-1 TRBV3-1/TRBV3-2 - CASSPAGLAAFF
TRBJ1-2 TRBV28 - CASRGQKTGGYTF
TRBJ1-1 TRBV5-4 - CASSLEQGNTEAFF
TRBJ1-2 TRBV7-2 - CASSLRGVYGYTF
TRBJ2-3 TRBV7-7 few CASSKGQLRGTDTQYF
TRBJ1-3 TRBV12-5 - CASGLVQKRGTGNTIYF
TRBJ1-2 TRBV6-5 - CASRTTGAYGYTF
TRBJ2-1 TRBV2 - CASSLTSRSTNEQFF
TRBJ1-3 TRBV7-2 - CASSLNRDRYSGNTIYF
TRBJ2-1 TRBV11-3 - CASSPGTGDEQFF
TRBJ2-5 TRBV7-3 once CASSYFDRGGWETQYF
TRBJ1-2 TRBV4-2 - CASSQDHEGGYYGYTF
TRBJ1-4 TRBV3-1/TRBV3-2 - CASSPTAGGEKLFF
TRBJ1-5 TRBV7-2 - CASSLKTGVGQPQHF
TRBJ1-2 TRBV5-1 - CASSRGQATYGYTF
TRBJ1-2 TRBV12-3/TRBV12-4 many CASTAGSLGYTF
TRBJ2-5 TRBV5-1 - CASSLSGGGTQYF
TRBJ1-1 TRBV12-3/TRBV12-4 - CASSLQQNTEAFF
TRBJ1-6 TRBV13 - CASSFPYSPLHF
TRBJ1-4 TRBV5-1 once CASSLRPAPDEKLFF
TRBJ1-2 TRBV11-2 - CASSPAGSNYGYTF
TRBJ1-1 TRBV6-5 - CASSYRRTLTEAFF
TRBJ1-3 TRBV28 - CASSPTATNTIYF
TRBJ1-2 TRBV3-1/TRBV3-2 - CASSHRQGVNAGYTF
TRBJ2-7 TRBV4-2 - CASSQEELKWDNFYEQYF
TRBJ2-3 TRBV5-8 - CASSPGQGTDTQYF
TRBJ2-5 TRBV23-1 - CASSWNSGQETQYF
TRBJ2-3 TRBV2 - CASSPASSSDTQYF
TRBJ1-1 TRBV21-1 - CASSKSGGENTEAFF